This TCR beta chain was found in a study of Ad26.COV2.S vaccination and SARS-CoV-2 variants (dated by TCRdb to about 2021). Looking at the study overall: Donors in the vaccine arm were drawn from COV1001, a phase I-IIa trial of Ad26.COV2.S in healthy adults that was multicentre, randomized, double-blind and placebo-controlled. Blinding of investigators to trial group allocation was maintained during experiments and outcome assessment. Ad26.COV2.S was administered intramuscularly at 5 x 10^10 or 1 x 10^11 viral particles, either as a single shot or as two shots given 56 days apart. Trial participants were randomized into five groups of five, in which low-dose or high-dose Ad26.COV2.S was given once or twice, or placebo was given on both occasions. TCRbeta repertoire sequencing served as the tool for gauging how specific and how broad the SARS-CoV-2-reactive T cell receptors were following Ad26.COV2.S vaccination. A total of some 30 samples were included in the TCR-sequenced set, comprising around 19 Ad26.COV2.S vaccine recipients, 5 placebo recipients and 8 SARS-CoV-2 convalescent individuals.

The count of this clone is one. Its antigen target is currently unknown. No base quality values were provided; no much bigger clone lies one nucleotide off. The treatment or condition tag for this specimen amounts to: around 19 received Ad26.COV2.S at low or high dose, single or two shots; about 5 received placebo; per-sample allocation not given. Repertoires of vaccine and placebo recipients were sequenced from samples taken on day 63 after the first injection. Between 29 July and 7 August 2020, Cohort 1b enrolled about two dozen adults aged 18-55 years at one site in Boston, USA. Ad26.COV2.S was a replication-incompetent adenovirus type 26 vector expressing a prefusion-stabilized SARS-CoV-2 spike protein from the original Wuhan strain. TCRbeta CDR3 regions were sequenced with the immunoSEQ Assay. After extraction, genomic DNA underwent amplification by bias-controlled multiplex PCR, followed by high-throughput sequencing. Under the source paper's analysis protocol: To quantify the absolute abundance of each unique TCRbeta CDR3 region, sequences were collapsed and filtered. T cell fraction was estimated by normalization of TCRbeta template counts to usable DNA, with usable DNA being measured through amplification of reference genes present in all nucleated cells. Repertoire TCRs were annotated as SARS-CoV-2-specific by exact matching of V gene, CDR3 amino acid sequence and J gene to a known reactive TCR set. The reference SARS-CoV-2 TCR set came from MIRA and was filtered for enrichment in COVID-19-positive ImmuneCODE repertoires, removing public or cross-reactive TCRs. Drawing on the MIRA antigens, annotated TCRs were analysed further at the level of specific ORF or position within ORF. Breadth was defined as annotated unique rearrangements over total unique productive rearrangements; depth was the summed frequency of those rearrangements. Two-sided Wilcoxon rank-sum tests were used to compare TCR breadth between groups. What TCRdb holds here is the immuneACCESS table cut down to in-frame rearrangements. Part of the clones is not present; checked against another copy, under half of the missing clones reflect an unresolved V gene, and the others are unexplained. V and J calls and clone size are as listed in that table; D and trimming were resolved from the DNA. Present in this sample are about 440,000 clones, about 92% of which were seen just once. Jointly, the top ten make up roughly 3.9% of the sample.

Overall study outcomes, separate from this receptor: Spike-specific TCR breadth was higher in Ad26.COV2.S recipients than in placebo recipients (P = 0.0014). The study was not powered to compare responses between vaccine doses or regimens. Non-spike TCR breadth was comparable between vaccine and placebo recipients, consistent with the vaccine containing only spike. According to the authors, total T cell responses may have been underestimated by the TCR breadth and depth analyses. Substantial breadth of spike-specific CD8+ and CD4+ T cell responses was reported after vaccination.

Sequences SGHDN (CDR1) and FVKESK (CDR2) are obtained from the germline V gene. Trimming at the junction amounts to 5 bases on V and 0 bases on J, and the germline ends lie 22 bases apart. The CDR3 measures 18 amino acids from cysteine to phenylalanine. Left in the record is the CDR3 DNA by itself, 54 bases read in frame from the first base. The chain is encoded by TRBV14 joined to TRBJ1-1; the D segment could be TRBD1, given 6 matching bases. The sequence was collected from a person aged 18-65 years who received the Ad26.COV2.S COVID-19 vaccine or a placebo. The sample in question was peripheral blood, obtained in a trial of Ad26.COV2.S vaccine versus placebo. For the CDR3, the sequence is CASSVRSGDLRMNTEAFF. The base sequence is TGTGCCAGCAGCGTAAGGTCAGGGGACTTGAGAATGAACACTGAAGCTTTCTTT. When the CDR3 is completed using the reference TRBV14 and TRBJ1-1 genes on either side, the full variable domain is EAGVTQFPSHSVIEKGQTVTLRCDPISGHDNLYWYRRVMGKEIKFLLHFVKESKQDESGMPNNRFLAERTGGTYSTLKVQPAELEDSGVYFCASSVRSGDLRMNTEAFFGQGTRLTVV.